These 12 T cell receptor beta chains originate from one sample sequenced in a study of cytomegalovirus exposure and HLA in healthy donors. Amplification used 60 Vbeta primers and 13 Jbeta primers. Profiling relied on immunoSEQ multiplex PCR, and the TCRdb table lists in-frame clones only, not all of them. Of approximately 61,000 clones listed, 75% to 85% are singletons. The sequencing input was PBMCs. Receptors originate from a young man in good health and CMV-seropositive.

This clone was counted a few times. The rearrangement links TRBV29-1 to TRBJ2-7; perhaps TRBD2 as D (5 bases). The CDR3 runs 13 residues. V lost 6 bases to trimming and J lost 0 bases, with 12 bases between them. CDR1 and CDR2 from the germline V gene are SQVTM and ANQGSEA. In nucleotides, the CDR3 is TGCAGCGTATCGGACTGGAGCTCCTACGAGCAGTACTTC. This codes for CSVSDWSSYEQYF.

The rearrangement uses TRBV14 and TRBJ2-3; 14 positions match TRBD2. The CDR3 covers 18 residues. Germline V gene lookup returns CDR1 SGHDN and CDR2 FVKESK. After removal of 2 bases from V and 4 bases from J, the junction contained 8 bases not matched to a gene. Here the CDR3 reads CASSQYVRLAGGADTQYF. The CDR3 DNA follows: TGTGCCAGCAGCCAATACGTTCGACTAGCGGGAGGGGCAGATACGCAGTATTTT.

This chain joins TRBV6-1 and TRBJ2-3; 8 nucleotides agree with TRBD2. Germline loops: CDR1 MNHNS, CDR2 SASEGT. V shed 2 bases and J 2 bases; nucleotides not matched to a gene: 3. The CDR3 is 15 amino acids. CDR3 residues: CASSERGGPTDTQYF. DNA of the CDR3: TGTGCCAGCAGTGAACGGGGGGGGCCCACAGATACGCAGTATTTT.

V gene TRBV27 combines with J gene TRBJ1-5, with unresolved D. The V gene's germline CDR1 is MNHEY and CDR2 SMNVEV (reference sequence). V lost 5 bases and J 3 bases, leaving 5 bases between the germline ends. The CDR3 length is 12 residues. This CDR3 is CASSPNNQPQHF. The CDR3 nucleotides read TGTGCCAGCAGTCCAAACAATCAGCCCCAGCATTTT.

The J gene is TRBJ1-1, the V gene TRBV30, with 10 bases identical to TRBD1. Trimming took 7 bases from V and 6 from J; bases not matched to a gene: 23. The CDR3 runs to 18 residues. Germline CDR1 is GTSNPN and CDR2 is SVGIG (reference sequence). The CDR3 is CAYASRPGQGMRGAEAFF. The DNA for the CDR3 is TGTGCCTATGCATCCCGACCGGGACAGGGGATGCGCGGTGCTGAAGCTTTCTTT.

The CDR3 here is CAISESGRGNTEAFF. DNA for the CDR3: TGTGCCATCAGTGAGTCCGGAAGGGGGAACACTGAAGCTTTCTTT. This sequence joins TRBV10-3 and TRBJ1-1; D possibly corresponds to TRBD1 (5 bases). V was pared by 0 bases and J by 1 base, with 9 bases between. Germline lookup yields CDR1 ENHRY and CDR2 SYGVKD. The CDR3 sequence is 15 residues long.

V gene TRBV25-1 combines with J gene TRBJ2-5, with 8 nucleotides matching TRBD1. The CDR3 is 14 amino acids. V gave up 4 bases and J gave up 5 bases; unmatched junction bases: 6. In germline, CDR1 is MGHDK, CDR2 SYGVNS. CDR3 in DNA: TGTGCCAGCAGTGTTGGACAGGGCCACGAGACCCAGTACTTC. As protein: CASSVGQGHETQYF. The whole variable domain, filled in from reference TRBV25-1 and TRBJ2-5, reads EADIYQTPRYLVIGTGKKITLECSQTMGHDKMYWYQQDPGMELHLIHYSYGVNSTEKGDLSSESTVSRIRTEHFPLTLESARPSHTSQYLCASSVGQGHETQYFGPGTRLLVL.

The chain uses TRBV30 and TRBJ2-5, with TRBD1 matching over 7 bases. The V and J ends lost 6 bases and 1 base, in that order; junction bases with no gene match: 8. This CDR3 has 14 amino acids. CDR1 is GTSNPN and CDR2 is SVGIG in the germline V gene (reference sequence). In DNA, the CDR3 is TGTGCCTGCGAACCGGGACAGAGCCAAGAGACCCAGTACTTC. Its protein is CACEPGQSQETQYF.

The chain employs TRBV21-1 and TRBJ2-3; the DNA was not compared with TRBD1, the D call given in the table. TRBV21-1 is assigned pseudogene status. The CDR3 runs 17 residues. The CDR3 coding sequence is TGTGCCAGCAGGCTCACTACTTCCGGGACAGGGATAGATACGCAGTATTTT. This encodes CASRLTTSGTGIDTQYF.

This clone was recorded once. The V gene is TRBV15, the J gene TRBJ1-1; 9 nucleotides agree with TRBD1. CDR1 and CDR2 (germline): LNHNV, YYDKDF (reference sequence). V dropped 6 bases and J dropped 1; count of bases not matched to a gene: 6. The CDR3 length is 15 residues. The CDR3, as DNA: TGTGCCACCAGTCCTGGGACAGGGAAGAACACTGAAGCTTTCTTT. Protein sequence: CATSPGTGKNTEAFF.

This clone was detected once. This sequence joins TRBV10-3 and TRBJ2-5, with TRBD2 as a possible D gene (5 bases). CDR1 is ENHRY and CDR2 is SYGVKD in the germline V gene. The V end was cut by 5 bases, the J end by 7 bases, with 11 bases between. The CDR3 has 12 amino acids. The CDR3 protein is CAISHLEGTQYF. DNA for the CDR3: TGTGCCATCAGTCACCTCGAGGGGACCCAGTACTTC.

V gene TRBV6-5 combines with J gene TRBJ2-4, with D perhaps matching TRBD2 (5 bases). The germline V gene encodes CDR1 MNHEY and CDR2 SVGAGI. Trimming pared 9 bases from V and 3 bases from J, leaving 12 bases between. The CDR3 consists of 13 residues. As DNA, the CDR3 is TGTGCCAGTGCGGGCTTAGGCAAAAACATTCAGTACTTC. Its protein is CASAGLGKNIQYF.